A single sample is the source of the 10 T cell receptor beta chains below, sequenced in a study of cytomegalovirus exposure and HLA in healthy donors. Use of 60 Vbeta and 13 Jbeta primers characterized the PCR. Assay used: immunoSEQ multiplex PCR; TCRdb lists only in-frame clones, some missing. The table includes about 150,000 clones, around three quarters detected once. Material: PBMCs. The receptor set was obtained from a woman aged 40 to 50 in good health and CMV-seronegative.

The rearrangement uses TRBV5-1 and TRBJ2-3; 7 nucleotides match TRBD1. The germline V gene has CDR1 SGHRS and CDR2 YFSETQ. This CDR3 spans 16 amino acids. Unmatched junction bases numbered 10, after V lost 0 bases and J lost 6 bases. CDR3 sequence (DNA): TGCGCCAGCAGCTTGGAGGGGACAGTGGTAGTCGATACGCAGTATTTT. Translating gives CASSLEGTVVVDTQYF.

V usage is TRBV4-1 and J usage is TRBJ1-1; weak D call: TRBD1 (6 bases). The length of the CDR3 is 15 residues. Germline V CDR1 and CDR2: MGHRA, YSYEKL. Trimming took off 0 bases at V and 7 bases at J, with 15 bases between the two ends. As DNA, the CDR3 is TGCGCCAGCAGCCAAGAATGGCCGGGAGGGGGTGAAGCTTTCTTT. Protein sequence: CASSQEWPGGGEAFF.

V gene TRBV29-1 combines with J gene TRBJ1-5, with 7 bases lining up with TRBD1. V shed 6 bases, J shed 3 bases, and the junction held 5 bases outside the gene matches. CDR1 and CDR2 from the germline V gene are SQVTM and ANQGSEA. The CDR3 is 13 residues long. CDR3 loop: CSVGQSINQPQHF. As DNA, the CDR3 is TGCAGCGTGGGACAGTCAATCAATCAGCCCCAGCATTTT.

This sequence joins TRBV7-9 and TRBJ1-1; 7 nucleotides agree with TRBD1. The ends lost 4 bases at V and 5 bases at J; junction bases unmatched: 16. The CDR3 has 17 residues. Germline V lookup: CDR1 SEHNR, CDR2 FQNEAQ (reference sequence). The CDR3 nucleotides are TGTGCCAGCAGCTCCCAATGGGATGACAGGGCGGAGACTGAAGCTTTCTTT. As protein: CASSSQWDDRAETEAFF.

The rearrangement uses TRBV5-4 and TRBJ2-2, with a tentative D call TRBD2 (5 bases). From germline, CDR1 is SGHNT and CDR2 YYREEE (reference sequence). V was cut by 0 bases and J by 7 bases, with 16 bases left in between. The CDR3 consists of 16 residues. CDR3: CASSLEAAQLGGELFF. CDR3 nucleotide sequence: TGTGCCAGCAGCTTGGAAGCAGCCCAACTAGGCGGGGAGCTGTTTTTT.

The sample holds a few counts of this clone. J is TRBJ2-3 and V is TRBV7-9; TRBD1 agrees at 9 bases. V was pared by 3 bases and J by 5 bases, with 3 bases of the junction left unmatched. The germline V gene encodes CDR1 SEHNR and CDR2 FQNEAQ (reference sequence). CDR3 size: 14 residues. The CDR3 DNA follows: TGTGCCAGCAGCTTTGGACAGGGGATAGATACGCAGTATTTT. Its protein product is CASSFGQGIDTQYF.

This CDR3 reads CASSPDSEYGYTF. DNA for the CDR3: TGCGCCAGCAGCCCCGACAGTGAGTATGGCTACACCTTC. The chain links TRBV5-1 to TRBJ1-2, with D perhaps TRBD1 (5 bases). V was clipped by 4 bases and J by 5 bases, with 12 bases between them. This CDR3 region has 13 residues. The germline CDR1 and CDR2 sequences are SGHRS and YFSETQ.

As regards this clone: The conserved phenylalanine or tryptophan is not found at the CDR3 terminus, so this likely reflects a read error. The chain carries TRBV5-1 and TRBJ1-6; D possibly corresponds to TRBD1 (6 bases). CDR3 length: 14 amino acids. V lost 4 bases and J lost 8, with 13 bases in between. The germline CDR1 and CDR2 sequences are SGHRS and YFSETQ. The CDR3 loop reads CASSHGGADSPLHV. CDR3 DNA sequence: TGCGCCAGCAGCCATGGGGGGGCTGATTCACCCCTCCACGTT.

CDR3 loop: CASSENLGAGETQYF. CDR3 nucleotides: TGCGCCAGCAGTGAGAATCTGGGGGCCGGTGAGACCCAGTACTTC. The chain combines TRBV10-1 with TRBJ2-5, with D maybe TRBD1 (6 bases). V lost 2 bases and J 5 bases, leaving 15 bases between the germline ends. CDR3 length equals 15 residues. The germline V gene encodes CDR1 WNHNN and CDR2 SYGVQD (reference sequence).

The CDR3 here is CASALRGGNTEAFF. The CDR3 coding sequence is TGTGCCAGCGCCCTTCGGGGGGGAAACACTGAAGCTTTCTTT. This chain links TRBV5-6 with TRBJ1-1, with D perhaps TRBD1 (5 bases). V shed 7 bases and J shed 2 bases, with 15 bases lying between them. This CDR3 is 14 amino acids long. Looked up from germline, CDR1 is SGHDT and CDR2 is YYEEEE.